This TCR beta chain was sequenced for a study of blood T cell repertoires in COVID-19. Study in general: Spain, Italy and the United States supplied samples that represented acute and convalescent COVID-19.

Followed longitudinally, the Seattle patients had been enrolled during active infection. V lost 5 bases to trimming and J lost 5 bases, with 21 bases between them. Looked up from germline, CDR1 is SGHVS and CDR2 is FQNEAQ. CDR3 length: 16 amino acids. This clone was seen only a few times. Here immunoSEQ multiplex PCR was the method, and the copy in TCRdb shows in-frame clones only, minus some. The table records about 280,000 clones, around 92% of them present only once. The chain carries TRBV7-8 and TRBJ1-1; possible D gene TRBD1, 6 bases. Sequencing was done on a sample of peripheral blood. The clonotype was recovered from a woman aged 25 to 39 with COVID-19, enrolled during active disease. The CDR3 loop reads CASSLEPGGDITEAFF. The DNA of the CDR3 is TGTGCCAGCAGCCTCGAGCCGGGGGGCGATATAACTGAAGCTTTCTTT.